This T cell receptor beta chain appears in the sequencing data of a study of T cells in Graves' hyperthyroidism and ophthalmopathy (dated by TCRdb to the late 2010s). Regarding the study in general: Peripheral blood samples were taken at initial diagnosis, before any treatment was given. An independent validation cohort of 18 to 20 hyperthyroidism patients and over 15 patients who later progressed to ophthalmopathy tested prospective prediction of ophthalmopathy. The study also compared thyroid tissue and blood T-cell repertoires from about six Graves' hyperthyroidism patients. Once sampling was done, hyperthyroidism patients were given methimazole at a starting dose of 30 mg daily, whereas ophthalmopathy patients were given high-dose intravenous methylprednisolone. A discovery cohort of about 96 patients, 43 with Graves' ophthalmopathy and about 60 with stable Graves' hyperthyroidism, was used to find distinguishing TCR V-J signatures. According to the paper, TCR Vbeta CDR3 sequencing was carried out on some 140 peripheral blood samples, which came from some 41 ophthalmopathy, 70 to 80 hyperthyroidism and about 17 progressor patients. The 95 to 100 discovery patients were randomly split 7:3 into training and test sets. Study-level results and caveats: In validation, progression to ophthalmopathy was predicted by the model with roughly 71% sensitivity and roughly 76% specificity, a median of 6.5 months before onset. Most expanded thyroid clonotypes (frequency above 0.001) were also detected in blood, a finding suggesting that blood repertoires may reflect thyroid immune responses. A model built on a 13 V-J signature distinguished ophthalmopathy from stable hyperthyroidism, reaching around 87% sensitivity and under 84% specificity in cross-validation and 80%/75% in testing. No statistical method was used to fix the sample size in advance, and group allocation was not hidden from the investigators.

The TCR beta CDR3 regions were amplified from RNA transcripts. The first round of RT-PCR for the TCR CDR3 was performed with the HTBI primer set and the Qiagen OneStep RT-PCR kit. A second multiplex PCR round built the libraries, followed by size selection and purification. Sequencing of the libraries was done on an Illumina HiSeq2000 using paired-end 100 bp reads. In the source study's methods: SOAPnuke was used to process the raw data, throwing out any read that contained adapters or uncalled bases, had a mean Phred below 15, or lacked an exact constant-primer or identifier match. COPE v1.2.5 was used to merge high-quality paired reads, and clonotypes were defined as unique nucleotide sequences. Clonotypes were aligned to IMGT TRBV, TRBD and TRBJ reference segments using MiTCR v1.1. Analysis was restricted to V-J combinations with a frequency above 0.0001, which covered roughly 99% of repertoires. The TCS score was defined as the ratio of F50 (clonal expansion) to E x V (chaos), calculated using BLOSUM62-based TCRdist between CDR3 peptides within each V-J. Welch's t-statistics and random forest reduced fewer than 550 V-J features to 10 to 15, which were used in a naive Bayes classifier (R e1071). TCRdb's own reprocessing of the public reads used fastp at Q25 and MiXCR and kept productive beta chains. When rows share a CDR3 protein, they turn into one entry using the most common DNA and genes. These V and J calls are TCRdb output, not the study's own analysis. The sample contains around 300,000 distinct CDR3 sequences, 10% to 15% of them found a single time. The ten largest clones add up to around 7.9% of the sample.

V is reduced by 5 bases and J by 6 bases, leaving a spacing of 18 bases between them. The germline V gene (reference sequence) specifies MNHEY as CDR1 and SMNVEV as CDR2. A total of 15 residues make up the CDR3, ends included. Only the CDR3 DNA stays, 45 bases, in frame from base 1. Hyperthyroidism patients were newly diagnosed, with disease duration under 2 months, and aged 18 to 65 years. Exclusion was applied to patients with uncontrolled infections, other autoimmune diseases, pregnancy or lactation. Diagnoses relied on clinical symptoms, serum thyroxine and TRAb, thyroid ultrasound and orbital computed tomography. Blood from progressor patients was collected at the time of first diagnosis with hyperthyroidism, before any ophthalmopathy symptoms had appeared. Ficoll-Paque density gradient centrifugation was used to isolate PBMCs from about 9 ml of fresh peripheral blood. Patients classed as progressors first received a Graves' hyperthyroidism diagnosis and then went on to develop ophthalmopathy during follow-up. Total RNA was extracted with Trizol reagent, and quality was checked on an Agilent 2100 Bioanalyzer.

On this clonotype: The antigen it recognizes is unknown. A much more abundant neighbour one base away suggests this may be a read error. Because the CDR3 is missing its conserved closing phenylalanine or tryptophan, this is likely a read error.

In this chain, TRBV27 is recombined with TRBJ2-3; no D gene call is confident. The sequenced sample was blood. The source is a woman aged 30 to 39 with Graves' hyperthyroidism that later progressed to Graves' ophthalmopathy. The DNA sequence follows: TGTGCCAGCAGTAGCTTGGGCTGGCAAAGGGATACGCAGTATCTT. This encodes CASSSLGWQRDTQYL.